These 17 T cell receptor beta chains originate from one sample sequenced in a study of blood T cell repertoires in COVID-19. This table comes from immunoSEQ multiplex PCR, and its TCRdb copy is limited to in-frame clones, with some not included. The table shows about 120,000 clones, with around 86% occurring only once. The sequencing sample was made of peripheral blood. These receptor sequences come from a woman in her seventies with COVID-19, enrolled during active disease.

The rearrangement joins TRBV5-1 to TRBJ2-2, with 7 bases fitting TRBD1. CDR1 is SGHRS, CDR2 YFSETQ, per germline. The CDR3 totals 15 residues. The trim removed 0 bases at V and 5 bases at J, leaving 4 bases unmatched. Here the CDR3 reads CASSLDRGITGELFF. In DNA form, the CDR3 reads TGCGCCAGCAGCTTGGACAGGGGCATAACCGGGGAGCTGTTTTTT. The entire variable domain, with the rest obtained from reference TRBV5-1 and TRBJ2-2, is as follows: KAGVTQTPRYLIKTRGQQVTLSCSPISGHRSVSWYQQTPGQGLQFLFEYFSETQRNKGNFPGRFSGRQFSNSRSEMNVSTLELGDSALYLCASSLDRGITGELFFGEGSRLTVL.

The rearrangement links TRBV24-1 to TRBJ2-1; D gene ambiguous. Trimming shortened V by 1 base and J by 9 bases, and 12 bases separated the two germline ends. CDR3 length equals 14 residues. CDR1 KGHDR and CDR2 SFDVKD come from the germline V gene. CDR3 sequence: CATSDFLRSGEQFF. The DNA of the CDR3 is TGTGCCACCAGTGATTTCCTCCGCTCGGGTGAGCAGTTCTTC.

The genes are TRBV20-1 and TRBJ2-3; TRBD2 matches at 11 bases. This CDR3 is 14 amino acids long. CDR1 and CDR2 from the germline V gene are DFQATT and SNEGSKA (reference sequence). V trimming: 3 bases; J trimming: 4 bases; junction bases outside the gene matches: 3. The CDR3 region is CSASSGGAPDTQYF. As DNA, the CDR3 is TGCAGTGCTAGTAGCGGGGGGGCCCCAGATACGCAGTATTTT.

The CDR3 spells CASSTFGQDLGNQPQHF. CDR3 bases: TGTGCCAGCAGTACATTCGGACAGGACCTTGGCAATCAGCCCCAGCATTTT. The rearrangement joins TRBV27 to TRBJ1-5; TRBD1 agrees at 7 bases. Germline V gives CDR1 MNHEY, CDR2 SMNVEV (reference sequence). The CDR3 contains 17 residues. Trimming removed 5 bases from V and 2 bases from J; junction bases left unmatched: 12.

This rearrangement joins TRBV5-1 to TRBJ1-2, with D possibly matching TRBD1 (5 bases). V lost 4 bases and J lost 8, with 15 bases in between. The CDR3 length is 13 residues. From germline, CDR1 is SGHRS and CDR2 YFSETQ. The CDR3, as DNA: TGCGCCAGCAGCCCTCAGGGATCACAAGGCTACACCTTC. The encoded protein is CASSPQGSQGYTF.

A single count supports this clone. The chain uses TRBV7-9 and TRBJ2-1; 7 bases map to TRBD2. Germline lookup yields CDR1 SEHNR and CDR2 FQNEAQ (reference sequence). The V and J ends lost 1 base and 4 bases, in that order; junction bases with no gene match: 7. The CDR3 spans 16 residues. CDR3 protein: CASSLGSGTVYNEQFF. For the CDR3, the DNA is TGTGCCAGCAGCTTAGGAAGCGGGACGGTGTACAATGAGCAGTTCTTC.

V gene TRBV10-3 combines with J gene TRBJ2-1, with 8 bases matching TRBD2. Trimming took 5 bases from V and 5 from J; bases not matched to a gene: 14. The V gene's germline CDR1 is ENHRY and CDR2 SYGVKD. This CDR3 comprises 17 residues. CDR3: CAISSIRGGSPHNEQFF. DNA of the CDR3: TGTGCCATCAGTTCAATACGGGGGGGATCTCCTCACAATGAGCAGTTCTTC.

J is TRBJ2-3 and V is TRBV4-1; 11 bases agree with TRBD2. The germline CDR1 and CDR2 sequences are MGHRA and YSYEKL. Unmatched junction bases numbered 7, after V lost 4 bases and J lost 1 base. There are 17 residues in the CDR3. CDR3: CASSPSSGGRGTDTQYF. The CDR3 DNA reads as TGCGCCAGCAGCCCGTCTAGCGGGGGGCGAGGCACAGATACGCAGTATTTT.

The chain uses TRBV7-2 and TRBJ2-5; 7 positions agree with TRBD2. The V segment lost 1 base and the J segment 5 bases; nucleotides outside the gene matches: 7. Germline V gene lookup returns CDR1 SGHTA and CDR2 FQGNSA. This CDR3 has 15 amino acids. The CDR3 coding sequence is TGTGCCAGCAGCTTAGGCCGCGGGGGAACGGAGACCCAGTACTTC. It yields the protein CASSLGRGGTETQYF.

V is TRBV5-6 and J is TRBJ1-4; TRBD1 agrees at 8 bases. Trimming cost V 0 bases and J 6 bases; bases outside gene matches: 7. Germline CDR1 reads SGHDT; CDR2 reads YYEEEE. The CDR3 has 16 amino acids. CDR3 in amino acids: CASSLARAGGDEKLFF. The CDR3 DNA reads as TGTGCCAGCAGCTTGGCCAGGGCAGGGGGCGATGAAAAACTGTTTTTT. Full variable domain (rest looked up from reference TRBV5-6 and TRBJ1-4): DAGVTQSPTHLIKTRGQQVTLRCSPKSGHDTVSWYQQALGQGPQFIFQYYEEEERQRGNFPDRFSGHQFPNYSSELNVNALLLGDSALYLCASSLARAGGDEKLFFGSGTQLSVL.

The genes are TRBV29-1 and TRBJ2-1; weak D call: TRBD1 (6 bases). The CDR3 sequence is 12 residues long. Trimming took off 6 bases at V and 7 bases at J, with 13 bases between the two ends. CDR1 and CDR2 (germline): SQVTM, ANQGSEA. The CDR3 is CSVETGSNEQFF. CDR3 sequence (DNA): TGCAGCGTCGAAACAGGGTCTAATGAGCAGTTCTTC.

This clone was observed a single time. Other DNA sequences within the sample encode an identical CDR3. The chain carries TRBV2 and TRBJ2-3; 10 nucleotides align to TRBD1. J lost 4 bases, V lost 6 bases, and 4 bases had no gene match. Germline CDR1 is SNHLY and CDR2 is FYNNEI. This CDR3 is built from 14 residues. CDR3 in amino acids: CASSRDRGADTQYF. CDR3 in DNA: TGTGCCAGCAGCCGGGACAGGGGTGCAGATACGCAGTATTTT.

The chain combines TRBV4-1 with TRBJ2-1; 9 bases are shared with TRBD2. V gave up 5 bases and J gave up 4 bases; unmatched junction bases: 15. Germline V CDR1 and CDR2: MGHRA, YSYEKL. The CDR3 extends over 18 amino acids. The chain's CDR3 is CASSSSHQAGGRYNEQFF. CDR3 DNA sequence: TGCGCCAGCAGCTCGTCGCACCAGGCGGGGGGGCGATACAATGAGCAGTTCTTC.

This chain links TRBV6-5 with TRBJ1-2, with a possible D match to TRBD1 (6 bases). The CDR3 is 14 amino acids. Germline CDR1 reads MNHEY; CDR2 reads SVGAGI. Trimming removed 7 bases at V and 0 bases at J, with 12 bases between. The CDR3, as DNA: TGTGCCAGCAAGGGGGTCAGAACTAACTATGGCTACACCTTC. Amino acids: CASKGVRTNYGYTF.

The chain links TRBV12-3 or TRBV12-4 to TRBJ2-5; perhaps TRBD2 as D (6 bases). The CDR3 is 13 residues long. Trimming cost V 6 bases and J 3 bases, with 11 bases left between them. CDR3 in amino acids: CASRLGLEETQYF. CDR3 DNA sequence: TGTGCCAGCAGATTGGGACTTGAAGAGACCCAGTACTTC.

The sample holds a few counts of this clone. The V and J genes are TRBV30 and TRBJ2-3, with a weak D call TRBD2 (5 bases). V was trimmed by 0 bases and J by 8 bases, leaving 21 bases between them. This CDR3 region has 16 residues. Germline values: CDR1 GTSNPN, CDR2 SVGIG (reference sequence). CDR3 amino acids: CAWSVRSGTHFGTQYF. Here the CDR3 DNA reads TGTGCCTGGAGTGTCAGGAGCGGAACCCACTTTGGTACGCAGTATTTT. Full variable domain (outside the CDR3, taken from reference TRBV30 and TRBJ2-3): SQTIHQWPATLVQPVGSPLSLECTVEGTSNPNLYWYRQAAGRGLQLLFYSVGIGQISSEVPQNLSASRPQDRQFILSSKKLLLSDSGFYLCAWSVRSGTHFGTQYFGPGTRLTVL.

The chain links TRBV3-1 (or the pseudogene TRBV3-2) to TRBJ2-7, with D unclear. The CDR3 is made up of 14 amino acids. With 4 bases removed from V and 6 bases from J, the gap between germline ends came to 16 bases. Germline CDR1 LGHDT, CDR2 YNNKEL (reference sequence). Here the CDR3 DNA reads TGTGCCAGCAGCCCTCCGACAAGATCAGGCGAGCAGTACTTC. Its protein product is CASSPPTRSGEQYF.